Each of the 10 T cell receptor beta chains below was sequenced from the same sample in a study of blood T cell repertoires in COVID-19. Produced via immunoSEQ multiplex PCR; TCRdb's table is partial and in-frame only. Of a few hundred thousand clones detected, approximately 87% appear once; the ten largest clones hold 10%. What was sequenced was PBMCs or T cells enriched from blood (not recorded which). The receptors originated from a woman in her forties or fifties who had recovered from COVID-19.

This clone was seen a single time. The chain joins TRBV29-1 to TRBJ2-3, with TRBD2 matching 11 bases. Unmatched junction bases numbered 5, after V lost 4 bases and J lost 2 bases. Germline values: CDR1 SQVTM, CDR2 ANQGSEA. The CDR3 has 15 amino acids. DNA of the CDR3: TGCAGCGTTGCATTAGCGGGGGGGCTCACAGATACGCAGTATTTT. Its protein product is CSVALAGGLTDTQYF.

Only one count was recorded for this clone. The V and J genes are TRBV29-1 and TRBJ1-1; 7 bases fit TRBD1. Germline V gene lookup returns CDR1 SQVTM and CDR2 ANQGSEA. The CDR3 totals 13 residues. Germline trimming cut 6 bases from V and 1 base from J; bases unmatched to any gene: 5. This CDR3 is CSVWTGQNTEAFF. The DNA of the CDR3 is TGCAGCGTCTGGACAGGCCAGAACACTGAAGCTTTCTTT.

This chain links TRBV4-2 with TRBJ1-3; the match to TRBD1 covers 7 bases. Germline CDR1 LGHNA, CDR2 YNFKEQ. V shed 1 base, J shed 3 bases, and the junction held 15 bases outside the gene matches. The CDR3 covers 19 residues. For the CDR3, the DNA is TGTGCCAGCAGCCAAGGTCAGGGGGGATGGCTCGGAGGTGGAAACACCATATATTTT. It translates to CASSQGQGGWLGGGNTIYF.

The chain carries TRBV18 and TRBJ2-2; D remains unclear. This CDR3 contains 14 residues. Per germline, CDR1 KGHSH and CDR2 LQKENI. Trimming left V 4 bases short and J 7 bases short, with 13 bases between. The CDR3 region has the DNA TGTGCCAGCTCACGAATGTTGGAGATCGGGGAGCTGTTTTTT. Its translation is CASSRMLEIGELFF.

The V call is TRBV12-3 or TRBV12-4, the J call TRBJ1-1, with D perhaps TRBD1 (5 bases). V was clipped by 3 bases and J by 6 bases, with 8 bases between them. The CDR3 totals 12 residues. The chain's CDR3 is CASSFWGAEAFF. CDR3 in DNA: TGTGCCAGCAGTTTTTGGGGGGCTGAAGCTTTCTTT.

In nucleotides, the CDR3 is TGCGCCAGCAGCCAAGGGACTAGCGGGGGGGAGACCCAGTACTTC. The encoded protein is CASSQGTSGGETQYF. The chain recombines TRBV4-3 with TRBJ2-5, with 14 bases that match TRBD2. J gave up 5 bases and V 1 base, and 0 bases lay outside the gene matches. This CDR3 is built from 15 residues. In germline, CDR1 is LGHNA, CDR2 YSLEER.

The DNA for the CDR3 is TGCGCCAGCAGCCCCACGAGGGGGACTGAAGCTTTCTTT. Its protein is CASSPTRGTEAFF. The gene calls are TRBV4-3 and TRBJ1-1; D may be TRBD1 (6 bases). Germline values: CDR1 LGHNA, CDR2 YSLEER. Trimming took 4 bases from V and 5 from J, leaving 11 bases between them. This CDR3 region has 13 residues.

The genes are TRBV19 and TRBJ1-6; tentatively, D is TRBD1 (6 bases). The CDR3 spans 14 residues. Germline values: CDR1 LNHDA, CDR2 SQIVND (reference sequence). Between the trimmed V and J ends, which lost 7 bases and 9 bases, there was a span of 16 bases. As DNA, the CDR3 is TGTGCCAGTAACCTACAGGGACGGGCTTCACCCCTCCACTTT. Its protein product is CASNLQGRASPLHF.

This clone was detected only once. This chain uses TRBV19 with TRBJ1-5, with D tentatively TRBD1 (5 bases). Germline loops: CDR1 LNHDA, CDR2 SQIVND (reference sequence). The CDR3 totals 15 residues. V lost 7 bases and J 3 bases, leaving 16 bases between the germline ends. As DNA, the CDR3 is TGTGCCAGTACCCCGAGGGGAGGGGACAATCAGCCCCAGCATTTT. Protein product: CASTPRGGDNQPQHF. Supplemented by reference TRBV19 and TRBJ1-5, the full variable domain reads DGGITQSPKYLFRKEGQNVTLSCEQNLNHDAMYWYRQDPGQGLRLIYYSQIVNDFQKGDIAEGYSVSREKKESFPLTVTSAQKNPTAFYLCASTPRGGDNQPQHFGDGTRLSIL.

The chain is built from TRBV7-2 and TRBJ2-1, with TRBD2 matching over 11 bases. Germline-derived CDR1 and CDR2 are SGHTA and FQGNSA. V gave up 1 base and J gave up 7 bases; unmatched junction bases: 6. The CDR3 has 16 amino acids. The chain's CDR3 is CASSLELAGARNEQFF. CDR3 coding DNA: TGTGCCAGCAGCTTAGAACTAGCGGGGGCCAGGAATGAGCAGTTCTTC.